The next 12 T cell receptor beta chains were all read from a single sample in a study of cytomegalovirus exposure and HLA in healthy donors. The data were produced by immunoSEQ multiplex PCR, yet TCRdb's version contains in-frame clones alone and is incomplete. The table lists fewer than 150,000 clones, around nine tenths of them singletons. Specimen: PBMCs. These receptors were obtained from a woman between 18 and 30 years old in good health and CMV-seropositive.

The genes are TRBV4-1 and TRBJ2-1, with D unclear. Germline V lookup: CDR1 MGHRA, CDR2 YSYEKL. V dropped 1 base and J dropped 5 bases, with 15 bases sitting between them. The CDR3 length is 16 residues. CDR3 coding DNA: TGCGCCAGCAGCCAAGTCAGGCTTCTCTCAAACAATGAGCAGTTCTTC. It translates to CASSQVRLLSNNEQFF.

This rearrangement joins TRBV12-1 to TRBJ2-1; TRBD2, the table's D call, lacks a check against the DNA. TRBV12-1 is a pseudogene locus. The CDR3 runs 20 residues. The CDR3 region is CASSFPLTSCADHVNNEQFF. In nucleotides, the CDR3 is TGTGCCAGCAGCTTTCCCCTGACTAGTTGTGCGGACCACGTAAACAATGAGCAGTTCTTC.

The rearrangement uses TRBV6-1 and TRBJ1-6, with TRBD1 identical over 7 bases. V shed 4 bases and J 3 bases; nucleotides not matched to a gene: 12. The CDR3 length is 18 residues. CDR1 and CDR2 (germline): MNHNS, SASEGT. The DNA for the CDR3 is TGTGCCAGCAGTGGCCCTTTAAAGACAGGGAACTATAATTCACCCCTCCACTTT. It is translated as CASSGPLKTGNYNSPLHF.

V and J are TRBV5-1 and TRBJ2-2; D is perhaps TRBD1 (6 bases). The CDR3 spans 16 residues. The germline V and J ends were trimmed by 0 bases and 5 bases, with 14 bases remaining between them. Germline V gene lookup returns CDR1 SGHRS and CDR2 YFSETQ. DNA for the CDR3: TGCGCCAGCAGCTTGGATCCCCAGGGGCGGACCGGGGAGCTGTTTTTT. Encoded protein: CASSLDPQGRTGELFF. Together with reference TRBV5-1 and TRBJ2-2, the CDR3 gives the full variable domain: KAGVTQTPRYLIKTRGQQVTLSCSPISGHRSVSWYQQTPGQGLQFLFEYFSETQRNKGNFPGRFSGRQFSNSRSEMNVSTLELGDSALYLCASSLDPQGRTGELFFGEGSRLTVL.

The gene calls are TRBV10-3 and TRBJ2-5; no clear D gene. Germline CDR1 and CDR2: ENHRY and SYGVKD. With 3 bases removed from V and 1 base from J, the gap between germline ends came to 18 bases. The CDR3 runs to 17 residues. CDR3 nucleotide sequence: TGTGCCATCAGTGAAGTAGAAGACCGACTTGGCCAAGAGACCCAGTACTTC. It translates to CAISEVEDRLGQETQYF.

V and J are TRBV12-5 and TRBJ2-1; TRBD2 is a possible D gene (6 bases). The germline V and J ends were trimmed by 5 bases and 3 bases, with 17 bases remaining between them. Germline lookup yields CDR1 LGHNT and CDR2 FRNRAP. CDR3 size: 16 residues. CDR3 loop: CASGLRVGGDYNEQFF. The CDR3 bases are TGTGCTAGTGGTCTCAGGGTGGGGGGTGACTACAATGAGCAGTTCTTC.

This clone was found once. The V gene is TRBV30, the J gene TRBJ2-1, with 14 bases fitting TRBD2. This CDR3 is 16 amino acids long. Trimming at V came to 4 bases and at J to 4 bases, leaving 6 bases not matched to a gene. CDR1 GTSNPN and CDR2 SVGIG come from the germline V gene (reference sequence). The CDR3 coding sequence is TGTGCCTGGACCCTCAGGACTAGCGGGAGGTACAATGAGCAGTTCTTC. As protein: CAWTLRTSGRYNEQFF.

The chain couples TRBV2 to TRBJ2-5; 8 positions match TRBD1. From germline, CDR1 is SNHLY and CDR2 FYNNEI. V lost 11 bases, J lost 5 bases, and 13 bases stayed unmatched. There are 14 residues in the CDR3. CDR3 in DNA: TGTGCCGGCGCCCCATCAGGGGGCGGCGAGACCCAGTACTTC. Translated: CAGAPSGGGETQYF.

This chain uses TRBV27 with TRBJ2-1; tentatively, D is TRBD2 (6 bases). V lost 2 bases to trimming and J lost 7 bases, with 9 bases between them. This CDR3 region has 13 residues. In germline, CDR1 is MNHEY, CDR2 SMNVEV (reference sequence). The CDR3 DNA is TGTGCCAGCAGTTTAACCCGGGGGAATGAGCAGTTCTTC. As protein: CASSLTRGNEQFF.

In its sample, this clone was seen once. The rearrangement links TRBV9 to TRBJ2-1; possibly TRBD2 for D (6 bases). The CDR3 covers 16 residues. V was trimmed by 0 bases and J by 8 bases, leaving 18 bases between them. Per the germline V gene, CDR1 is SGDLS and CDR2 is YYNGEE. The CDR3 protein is CASSVVVGGSNDEQFF. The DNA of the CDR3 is TGTGCCAGCAGCGTAGTGGTCGGAGGGAGTAACGATGAGCAGTTCTTC.

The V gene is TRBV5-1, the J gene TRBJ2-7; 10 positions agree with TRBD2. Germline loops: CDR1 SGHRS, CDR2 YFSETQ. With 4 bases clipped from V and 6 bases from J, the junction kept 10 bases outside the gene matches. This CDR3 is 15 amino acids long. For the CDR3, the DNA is TGCGCCAGCAGCCCACGAGCGGGAGGGCCTGTCGAGCAGTACTTC. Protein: CASSPRAGGPVEQYF.

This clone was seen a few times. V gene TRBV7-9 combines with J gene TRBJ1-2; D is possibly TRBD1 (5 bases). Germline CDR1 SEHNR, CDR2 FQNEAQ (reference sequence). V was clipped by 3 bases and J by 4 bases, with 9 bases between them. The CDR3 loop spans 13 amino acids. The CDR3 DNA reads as TGTGCCAGCAGCTTGATCCAGGGCTATGGCTACACCTTC. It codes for CASSLIQGYGYTF.